The rows below give T cell receptor beta chains drawn from one sample of a study of patients and donors after allogeneic stem cell transplantation. TCRdb reanalysed the RT-PCR reads using MiXCR and keeps one entry per CDR3 protein. In the table there are about 960,000 distinct CDR3 sequences, around 17% of which are singletons. The specimen sequenced was blood, either unsorted or a sorted T cell fraction (not recorded which). These receptors were taken from a human donor who was either an allogeneic HSCT recipient or a stem cell or donor lymphocyte infusion donor (not recorded which). It is not recorded whose cells these are; they may come from a transplant donor. CDR3s include the opening cysteine and the closing phenylalanine or tryptophan.

v_call cdr3_aa
TRBV11-2 CASSLDRGTANYGYTF
TRBV7-2 CASSSGGSGVSPAFF
TRBV19 CASRDGLIEAFF
TRBV29-1 CSVHRGRYEQFF
TRBV5-1 CASSLSGRATNEKLFF
TRBV12-3/TRBV12-4 CASSLVDRRTDTQYF
TRBV19 CASSIVGGNNEQFF
TRBV30 CAWSNLNSGNTIYF
TRBV27 CASSGEGNEKLFF
TRBV7-2 CASSLVGRLNEKLFF
TRBV4-3 CASSQDLRTHSYEQYF
TRBV30 CAWSAGQGNEQYF
TRBV5-1 CASSWGDREVGGPDEQYF
TRBV2 CASSPEREGHWGRFF
TRBV12-3/TRBV12-4 CASNPGQPNEQFF
TRBV6-1 CASSRGTEAEQYF
TRBV20-1 CSARDNSRDYGYTF
TRBV4-2 CASSQDPSEQFF
TRBV11-2 CANPGGINEQFF
TRBV4-3 CASRPPGANVLTF
TRBV6-5 CASSYSIGADQDNQPQHF
TRBV20-1 CSASPGGTEAFF